This TCR beta chain comes out of a study of T cells in narcolepsy. Notes on the study in general: Healthy controls reportedly lacked the autoreactive clonotypes serially found in patients' blood. In some patient and control memory CD4+ samples, autoreactive clones were absent.

CDR3 length: 12 residues. The germline V gene encodes CDR1 SQVTM and CDR2 ANQGSEA. The repertoire was sequenced with immunoSEQ multiplex PCR; TCRdb's copy has only in-frame clones and lacks some. The sample contains some 24,000 clones, approximately 85% of which appear only once. A note on this clone: Its antigen is not identified.

This sequence was found in a human donor with narcolepsy. The rearrangement joins TRBV29-1 to TRBJ2-5; tentative D call: TRBD2 (6 bases). The better agreement between TRBJ2-7 and the DNA end casts doubt on the J call. The sequencing input was CD45RA- memory CD4+ T cells from PBMCs. In DNA, the CDR3 is TGCAGCGTAACTAGCAGCTCCTACGAGCAGTACTTC. Translated, it gives CSVTSSSYEQYF.